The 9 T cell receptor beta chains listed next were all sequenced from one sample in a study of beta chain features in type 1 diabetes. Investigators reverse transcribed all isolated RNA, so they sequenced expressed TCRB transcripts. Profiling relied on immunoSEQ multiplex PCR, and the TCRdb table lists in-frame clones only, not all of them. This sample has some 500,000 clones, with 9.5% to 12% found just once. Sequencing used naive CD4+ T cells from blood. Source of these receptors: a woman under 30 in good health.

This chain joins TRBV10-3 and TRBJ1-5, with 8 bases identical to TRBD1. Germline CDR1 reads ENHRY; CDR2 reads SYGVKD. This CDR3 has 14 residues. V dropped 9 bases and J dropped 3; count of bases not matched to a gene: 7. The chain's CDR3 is CAMGGQVINQPQHF. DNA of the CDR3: TGTGCCATGGGGGGACAGGTAATCAATCAGCCCCAGCATTTT.

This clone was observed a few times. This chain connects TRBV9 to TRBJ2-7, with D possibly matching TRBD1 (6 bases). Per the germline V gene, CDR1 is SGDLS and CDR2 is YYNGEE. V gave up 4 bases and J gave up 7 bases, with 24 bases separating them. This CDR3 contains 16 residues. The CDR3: CASSWTYDRPVGEQYV. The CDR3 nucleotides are TGTGCCAGCAGCTGGACTTACGACAGGCCCGTGGGGGAGCAGTACGTC.

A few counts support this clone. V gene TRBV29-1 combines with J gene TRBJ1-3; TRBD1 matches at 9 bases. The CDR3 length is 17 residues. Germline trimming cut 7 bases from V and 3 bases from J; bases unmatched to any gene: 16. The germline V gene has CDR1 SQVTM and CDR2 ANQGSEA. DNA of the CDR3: TGCAGCGGGGGACCGGGACAGGGACCTCGCGTTGGAAACACCATATATTTT. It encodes CSGGPGQGPRVGNTIYF.

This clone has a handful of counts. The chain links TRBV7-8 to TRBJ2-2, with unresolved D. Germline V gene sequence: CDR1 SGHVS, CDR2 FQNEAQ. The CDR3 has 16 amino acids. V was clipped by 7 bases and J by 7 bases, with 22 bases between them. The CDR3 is CASNPTPPGHGGELFF. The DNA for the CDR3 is TGTGCCAGCAACCCTACACCACCCGGCCACGGCGGGGAGCTGTTTTTT. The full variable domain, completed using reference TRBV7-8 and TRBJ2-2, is GAGVSQSPRYKVAKRGQDVALRCDPISGHVSLFWYQQALGQGPEFLTYFQNEAQLDKSGLPSDRFFAERPEGSVSTLKIQRTQQEDSAVYLCASNPTPPGHGGELFFGEGSRLTVL.

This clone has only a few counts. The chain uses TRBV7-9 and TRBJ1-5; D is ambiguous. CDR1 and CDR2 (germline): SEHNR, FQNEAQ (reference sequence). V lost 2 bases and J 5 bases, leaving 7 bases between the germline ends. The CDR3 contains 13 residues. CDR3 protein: CASSLFADQPQHF. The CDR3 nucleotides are TGTGCCAGCAGCTTATTTGCGGATCAGCCCCAGCATTTT.

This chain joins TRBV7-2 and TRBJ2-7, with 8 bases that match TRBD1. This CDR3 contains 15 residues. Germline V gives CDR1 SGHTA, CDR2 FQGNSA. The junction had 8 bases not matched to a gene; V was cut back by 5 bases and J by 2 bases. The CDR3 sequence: CASSLRRQGPYEQYF. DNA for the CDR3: TGTGCCAGCAGCCTACGACGACAGGGGCCCTACGAGCAGTACTTC. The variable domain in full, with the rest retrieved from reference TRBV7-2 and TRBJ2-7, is GAGVSQSPSNKVTEKGKDVELRCDPISGHTALYWYRQSLGQGLEFLIYFQGNSAPDKSGLPSDRFSAERTGGSVSTLTIQRTQQEDSAVYLCASSLRRQGPYEQYFGPGTRLTVT.

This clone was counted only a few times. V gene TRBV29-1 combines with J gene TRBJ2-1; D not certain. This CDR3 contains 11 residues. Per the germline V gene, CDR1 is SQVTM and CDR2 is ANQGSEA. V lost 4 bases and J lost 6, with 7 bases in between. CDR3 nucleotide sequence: TGCAGCGTTGTCTCTGGCAATGAGCAGTTCTTC. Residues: CSVVSGNEQFF.

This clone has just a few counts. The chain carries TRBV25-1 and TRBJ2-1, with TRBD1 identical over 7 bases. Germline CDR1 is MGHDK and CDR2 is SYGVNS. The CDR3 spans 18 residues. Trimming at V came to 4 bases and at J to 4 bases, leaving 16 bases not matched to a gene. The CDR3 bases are TGTGCCAGCAGTGCCCTGACAGGGATCCCCTATACTTACAATGAGCAGTTCTTC. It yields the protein CASSALTGIPYTYNEQFF.

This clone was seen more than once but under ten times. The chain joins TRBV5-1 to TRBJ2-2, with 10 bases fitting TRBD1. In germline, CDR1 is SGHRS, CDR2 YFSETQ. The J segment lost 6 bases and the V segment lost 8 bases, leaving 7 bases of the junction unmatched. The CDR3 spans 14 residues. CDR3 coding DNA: TGCGCCAGTGCCGGGACAGGGGTTTCCGGGGAGCTGTTTTTT. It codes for CASAGTGVSGELFF.